Shown below are 29 T cell receptor beta chains from a single sample sequenced in a study of identical twins. MiXCR, run by TCRdb on the 5' RACE reads, gives a single entry per CDR3 protein. The table shows a few hundred thousand distinct CDR3 sequences, with roughly 7.1% occurring only once. The sample was also reused in another study, on T cells expressing NK-cell markers.

The sample taken for sequencing was CD8+ T cells sorted from blood. The receptors were gathered from a woman between 18 and 29 years old in good health.

This clonotype has just a few counts. The chain employs TRBV12-3 or TRBV12-4 and TRBJ1-1; unclear D gene. The CDR3 runs to 12 residues. With 7 bases removed from V and 6 bases from J, the gap between germline ends came to 12 bases. CDR3 in amino acids: CASTAGMPEAFF. As DNA, the CDR3 is TGTGCCAGCACCGCCGGGATGCCTGAAGCTTTCTTT.

This clonotype showed up many times. This chain connects TRBV7-8 to TRBJ1-6; D is unresolved. The CDR3 is 18 amino acids. Trimming took off 5 bases at V and 9 bases at J, with 26 bases between the two ends. CDR1 SGHVS and CDR2 FQNEAQ come from the germline V gene. CDR3 nucleotides: TGTGCCAGCAGCCCAAAGGTGGGGAGTTGGGGTAGATCTTCACCCCTCCACTTT. Protein product: CASSPKVGSWGRSSPLHF.

This clonotype has more than one count but fewer than ten. The chain carries TRBV12-3 or TRBV12-4 and TRBJ1-1; weak D call: TRBD1 (5 bases). This CDR3 has 16 residues. V was clipped by 6 bases and J by 1 base, with 18 bases between them. CDR3 amino acids: CASSPFPRQRNTEAFF. The CDR3 DNA reads as TGTGCCAGCAGCCCATTCCCCCGACAGAGGAACACTGAAGCTTTCTTT.

This clonotype came up many times. This rearrangement joins TRBV9 to TRBJ1-5; 10 bases line up with TRBD1. This CDR3 contains 15 residues. Germline CDR1 and CDR2: SGDLS and YYNGEE. The trim removed 4 bases at V and 10 bases at J, leaving 11 bases unmatched. DNA of the CDR3: TGTGCCAGCAGCCTCGGGACAGGGGCCTTGAGTCCCCAGCATTTT. This sequence encodes CASSLGTGALSPQHF.

This clonotype was recorded a few times. The gene calls are TRBV25-1 and TRBJ2-1, with D possibly TRBD2 on 6 matching bases. Between the trimmed V and J ends, which lost 3 bases and 0 bases, there was a span of 15 bases. The CDR3 has 17 amino acids. Germline V lookup: CDR1 MGHDK, CDR2 SYGVNS. CDR3 amino acids: CASSDPKEGPSYNEQFF. Written as DNA, the CDR3 is TGTGCCAGCAGTGACCCTAAGGAGGGGCCCTCCTACAATGAGCAGTTCTTC. The full variable domain, in which reference TRBV25-1 and TRBJ2-1 provide the parts outside the CDR3, is EADIYQTPRYLVIGTGKKITLECSQTMGHDKMYWYQQDPGMELHLIHYSYGVNSTEKGDLSSESTVSRIRTEHFPLTLESARPSHTSQYLCASSDPKEGPSYNEQFFGPGTRLTVL.

V is TRBV7-6 and J is TRBJ2-2, with unresolved D. The V end lost 2 bases, the J end lost 0 bases, and 13 bases lay between the germline ends. In germline, CDR1 is SGHVS, CDR2 FNYEAQ. The CDR3 consists of 17 residues. The CDR3 here is CASSLKGYRANTGELFF. The CDR3 DNA reads TGTGCCAGCAGCTTAAAGGGCTACAGAGCGAACACCGGGGAGCTGTTTTTT.

This clonotype showed up just a few times. The chain recombines TRBV21-1 with TRBJ2-3; the table gives TRBD2 as D, unverified against the DNA. TRBV21-1 counts as a pseudogene. The CDR3 totals 15 residues. The CDR3 region has the DNA TGTGCCAGCAGAAGCCTGAGCGGGGGAACAGATACGCAGTATTTT. Translating gives CASRSLSGGTDTQYF.

The rearrangement links TRBV9 to TRBJ1-2; D remains ambiguous. V was trimmed by 0 bases and J by 6 bases, leaving 18 bases between them. The germline V gene encodes CDR1 SGDLS and CDR2 YYNGEE. The CDR3 is 16 amino acids. CDR3 protein: CASSVASSGVNDGYTF. The CDR3 DNA reads TGTGCCAGCAGCGTAGCAAGTTCCGGGGTCAACGATGGCTACACCTTC.

The gene calls are TRBV12-5 and TRBJ2-3, with D maybe TRBD2 (7 bases). There are 17 residues in the CDR3. The V gene's germline CDR1 is LGHNT and CDR2 FRNRAP. The V end lost 7 bases, the J end lost 6 bases, and 26 bases lay between the germline ends. CDR3 DNA: TGTGCTAGTGCCACCCTCAGCTTCAGTGGGGGGGCGGATACGCAGTATTTT. It translates to CASATLSFSGGADTQYF.

There are a few counts of this clonotype. V gene TRBV30 combines with J gene TRBJ1-1; weak D call: TRBD1 (5 bases). Deletions cut 0 bases from V and 8 bases from J, with 10 bases between. There are 12 residues in the CDR3. Germline V gene lookup returns CDR1 GTSNPN and CDR2 SVGIG (reference sequence). The CDR3 region has the DNA TGTGCCTGGAGTGTAGGGGCAGCAGAAGCTTTCTTT. Translated: CAWSVGAAEAFF.

V is TRBV20-1 and J is TRBJ1-2; D is ambiguous. The CDR3 contains 13 residues. Germline V CDR1 and CDR2: DFQATT, SNEGSKA (reference sequence). V lost 3 bases, J lost 4 bases, and 12 bases lay in between. CDR3 region: CSASRQKSYGYTF. The DNA for the CDR3 is TGCAGTGCTAGTCGGCAGAAGAGCTATGGCTACACCTTC.

This clonotype was counted only a few times. The rearrangement uses TRBV6-5 and TRBJ1-2; unclear D gene. The length of the CDR3 is 13 residues. From germline, CDR1 is MNHEY and CDR2 SVGAGI. With 2 bases removed from V and 3 bases from J, the gap between germline ends came to 7 bases. CDR3 in DNA: TGTGCCAGCAGTTACCATCAGTACTATGGCTACACCTTC. It encodes CASSYHQYYGYTF.

This clonotype was seen only a few times. V is TRBV2 and J is TRBJ2-2; 11 nucleotides agree with TRBD2. Germline CDR1 and CDR2: SNHLY and FYNNEI. Trimming removed 6 bases from V and 4 bases from J; junction bases left unmatched: 4. The CDR3 runs to 15 residues. Here the CDR3 reads CASSSLAGGTGELFF. Here the CDR3 DNA reads TGTGCCAGCAGCTCCCTAGCGGGAGGCACCGGGGAGCTGTTTTTT. Full variable domain (remainder filled in from reference TRBV2 and TRBJ2-2): EPEVTQTPSHQVTQMGQEVILRCVPISNHLYFYWYRQILGQKVEFLVSFYNNEISEKSEIFDDQFSVERPDGSNFTLKIRSTKLEDSAMYFCASSSLAGGTGELFFGEGSRLTVL.

This clonotype has ten or more counts. This sequence joins TRBV7-2 and TRBJ1-5; the D is unclear. The CDR3 runs to 15 residues. Germline V gene lookup returns CDR1 SGHTA and CDR2 FQGNSA. Trimming pared 5 bases from V and 1 base from J, leaving 12 bases between. The CDR3 DNA follows: TGTGCCAGCAGCCGAGGCCCCGGGAGCAATCAGCCCCAGCATTTT. Protein: CASSRGPGSNQPQHF.

The V gene is TRBV7-9, the J gene TRBJ2-5, with D perhaps assigned TRBD1 or TRBD2 (5 bases each). The germline gives CDR1 SEHNR, CDR2 FQNEAQ (reference sequence). The ends were cut back, 4 bases at V and 3 bases at J, with 15 bases in the middle. This CDR3 spans 15 amino acids. CDR3 in DNA: TGTGCCAGCAGCTCACCCGGGACGACTAAAGAGACCCAGTACTTC. This encodes CASSSPGTTKETQYF.

This clonotype was observed at least ten times. This chain joins TRBV3-1 and TRBJ1-2, with D tentatively TRBD1 (5 bases). CDR1 is LGHDT and CDR2 is YNNKEL in the germline V gene (reference sequence). The germline V and J ends were trimmed by 0 bases and 3 bases, with 8 bases remaining between them. The CDR3 loop spans 14 amino acids. The CDR3 protein is CASSQDLRDYGYTF. The CDR3 nucleotides read TGTGCCAGCAGCCAAGACCTCAGGGACTATGGCTACACCTTC.

The chain uses TRBV4-3 and TRBJ2-7, with TRBD1 as a possible D gene (6 bases). The V end lost 9 bases, the J end lost 2 bases, and 20 bases lay between the germline ends. Germline CDR1 is LGHNA and CDR2 is YSLEER. The CDR3 has 15 amino acids. CDR3 residues: CARKQRTGTPYEQYF. The CDR3 region has the DNA TGCGCCAGAAAGCAACGAACCGGGACACCCTACGAGCAGTACTTC.

About this clonotype itself: An end of the junction does not agree with germline; a read error may underlie this. V gene TRBV7-2 combines with J gene TRBJ1-2, with a weak D call TRBD1 (6 bases). This CDR3 spans 12 amino acids. Germline values: CDR1 SGHTA, CDR2 FQGNSA. CDR3 amino acids: CAGSARQDSYTF. The CDR3 region has the DNA TGTGCCGGCAGCGCCCGACAGGATAGCTACACCTTC.

This clonotype was counted ten times or more. J is TRBJ2-3 and V is TRBV5-6; the D is unclear. Deletions cut 4 bases from V and 10 bases from J, with 13 bases between. Germline V gene data show CDR1 as SGHDT and CDR2 as YYEEEE. The CDR3 is 12 amino acids. The CDR3: CASSTIPRPQYF. The CDR3 region has the DNA TGTGCCAGCAGCACTATTCCCCGACCGCAGTATTTT.

This clonotype was found a few times. DNA of the CDR3: TGTGCCTGGAGTGGGTTCAGGGGGCGCATCCTAGAAGCTTTCTTT. Its protein product is CAWSGFRGRILEAFF. The chain is built from TRBV30 and TRBJ1-1; TRBD1 matches 8 bases. This CDR3 is 15 amino acids long. Germline trimming cut 1 base from V and 8 bases from J; bases unmatched to any gene: 12. Looked up from germline, CDR1 is GTSNPN and CDR2 is SVGIG (reference sequence).

This clonotype was detected many times. This chain links TRBV5-6 with TRBJ2-7; D not resolved. From germline, CDR1 is SGHDT and CDR2 YYEEEE. The CDR3 covers 12 residues. V was trimmed by 0 bases and J by 11 bases, leaving 12 bases between them. The CDR3 reads CASSLGRSPEYF. Written as DNA, the CDR3 is TGTGCCAGCAGCTTGGGAAGGTCCCCTGAGTACTTC.

In this sample, this clonotype turned up many times. This chain links TRBV5-1 with TRBJ1-1; D may be TRBD1 (5 bases). Germline V gene sequence: CDR1 SGHRS, CDR2 YFSETQ. The CDR3 has 15 residues. Trimming shortened V by 4 bases and J by 1 base, and 14 bases separated the two germline ends. The CDR3 region has the DNA TGCGCCAGCAGCCTGAGGGGAACACCGAACACTGAAGCTTTCTTT. Encoded protein: CASSLRGTPNTEAFF.

In this sample, this clonotype turned up a few times. The chain employs TRBV27 and TRBJ2-4; D remains unclear. V was trimmed by 2 bases and J by 8 bases, leaving 10 bases between them. CDR3 length: 13 amino acids. Germline V gives CDR1 MNHEY, CDR2 SMNVEV (reference sequence). CDR3 protein: CASSLALNDIQYF. The CDR3 bases are TGTGCCAGCAGTTTAGCATTAAATGACATTCAGTACTTC.

This clonotype was picked up many times. The rearrangement links TRBV6-1 to TRBJ1-6, with 7 nucleotides matching TRBD1. Germline trimming cut 6 bases from V and 7 bases from J; bases unmatched to any gene: 9. The length of the CDR3 is 15 residues. The V gene's germline CDR1 is MNHNS and CDR2 SASEGT. CDR3: CASRIWTGQNSPLHF. DNA for the CDR3: TGTGCCAGCAGGATTTGGACAGGACAGAATTCACCCCTCCACTTT.

This clonotype was recorded many times. The rearrangement joins TRBV20-1 to TRBJ2-1; no firm D call. This CDR3 has 10 amino acids. Trimming took off 6 bases at V and 9 bases at J, with 9 bases between the two ends. Germline-derived CDR1 and CDR2 are DFQATT and SNEGSKA (reference sequence). CDR3 amino acids: CSALEGEQFF. CDR3 nucleotide sequence: TGCAGTGCCCTGGAAGGTGAGCAGTTCTTC.

This clonotype was counted between two and nine times. This chain joins TRBV29-1 and TRBJ2-7; TRBD2 is a possible D gene (5 bases). Trimming removed 6 bases from V and 7 bases from J, with 13 bases in between. This CDR3 is built from 11 residues. CDR1 SQVTM and CDR2 ANQGSEA come from the germline V gene. CDR3 sequence (DNA): TGCAGCGTCCTGGACCCGGGGGAGCAGTACTTC. Translating it yields CSVLDPGEQYF.

This clonotype was seen only a few times. The chain joins TRBV19 to TRBJ2-7, with D possibly TRBD1 on 5 matching bases. The V gene lost 3 bases and the J gene lost 6 bases, with 15 bases spanning the gap. CDR3 length equals 14 residues. Per germline, CDR1 LNHDA and CDR2 SQIVND (reference sequence). The DNA for the CDR3 is TGTGCCAGTAGTATTCGGGCAGGGTCGCGCGAGCAGTACTTC. Encoded protein: CASSIRAGSREQYF.

This clonotype has a count of ten or more. V and J are TRBV5-1 and TRBJ2-7; no reliable D call. The CDR3 is 12 residues long. Deletions cut 4 bases from V and 2 bases from J, with 7 bases between. Germline V gene sequence: CDR1 SGHRS, CDR2 YFSETQ. The CDR3 DNA sequence: TGCGCCAGCAGCACCTCTACCTACGAGCAGTACTTC. Translating gives CASSTSTYEQYF.

This clonotype has ten or more counts. The V and J genes are TRBV29-1 and TRBJ2-3; 9 nucleotides align to TRBD2. Germline CDR1 SQVTM, CDR2 ANQGSEA. The CDR3 loop spans 13 amino acids. The J segment lost 2 bases and the V segment lost 4 bases, leaving 1 base of the junction unmatched. The CDR3 region is CSVASGITDTQYF. The CDR3, as DNA: TGCAGCGTTGCTAGCGGGATCACAGATACGCAGTATTTT.